One and the same sample provided the 16 T cell receptor beta chains below, sequenced in a study of blood T cell repertoires in COVID-19. Profiling relied on immunoSEQ multiplex PCR, and the TCRdb table lists in-frame clones only, not all of them. The sample gives about 270,000 clones, approximately 81% of which show up once; around 3.2% is in the top ten. The sample taken for sequencing was peripheral blood. The receptors derive from a woman aged 18-29 years with acute or convalescent COVID-19.

The chain has TRBV19 and TRBJ2-5; TRBD1 matches 8 bases. The V segment lost 3 bases and the J segment 1 base; nucleotides outside the gene matches: 7. Germline V gives CDR1 LNHDA, CDR2 SQIVND (reference sequence). The CDR3 is made up of 16 amino acids. The chain's CDR3 is CASSIFGTGVQETQYF. The CDR3 nucleotides are TGTGCCAGTAGTATCTTCGGGACAGGAGTCCAAGAGACCCAGTACTTC.

V usage is TRBV19 and J usage is TRBJ1-5; a possible D gene is TRBD1 (6 bases). Germline V gene data show CDR1 as LNHDA and CDR2 as SQIVND (reference sequence). Trimming took off 5 bases at V and 0 bases at J, with 11 bases between the two ends. CDR3 length: 15 residues. The CDR3 sequence: CASSPQGYSNQPQHF. CDR3 coding DNA: TGTGCCAGTAGTCCCCAGGGGTATAGCAATCAGCCCCAGCATTTT.

The J gene is TRBJ1-3, the V gene TRBV10-3; D is undetermined. The CDR3 consists of 17 residues. Trimming took off 0 bases at V and 0 bases at J, with 12 bases between the two ends. From germline, CDR1 is ENHRY and CDR2 SYGVKD. CDR3 protein: CAISESGRSYSGNTIYF. CDR3 coding DNA: TGTGCCATCAGTGAGTCGGGCAGATCCTACTCTGGAAACACCATATATTTT.

A word on this clone: A much larger clone sits a single nucleotide away, making a read error possible. The chain uses TRBV28 and TRBJ1-2; 8 bases match TRBD1. The germline CDR1 and CDR2 sequences are MDHEN and SYDVKM. The length of the CDR3 is 12 residues. V lost 5 bases to trimming and J lost 5 bases; unmatched junction nucleotides: 1. DNA of the CDR3: TGTGCCAGCAGTCGACAGGGGTATGGCTACACCTTC. The encoded protein is CASSRQGYGYTF.

The genes are TRBV15 and TRBJ2-7, with D possibly being TRBD2 (6 bases). The CDR3 has 14 amino acids. The germline V gene encodes CDR1 LNHNV and CDR2 YYDKDF (reference sequence). Between the trimmed V and J ends, which lost 1 base and 5 bases, there was a span of 12 bases. The CDR3 nucleotides are TGTGCCACCAGCAGAGGGAGGGAACTAGACGAGCAGTACTTC. Translation: CATSRGRELDEQYF.

The chain recombines TRBV9 with TRBJ1-2; 10 bases agree with TRBD1. The CDR3 sequence is 19 residues long. V trimming: 0 bases; J trimming: 4 bases; junction bases outside the gene matches: 15. In germline, CDR1 is SGDLS, CDR2 YYNGEE. The CDR3 DNA reads as TGTGCCAGCAGCGTAGAGGGCGGAAGGGGGACAGGGGACGTCTATGGCTACACCTTC. Translation: CASSVEGGRGTGDVYGYTF. The entire variable domain, with the rest obtained from reference TRBV9 and TRBJ1-2, is as follows: DSGVTQTPKHLITATGQRVTLRCSPRSGDLSVYWYQQSLDQGLQFLIQYYNGEERAKGNILERFSAQQFPDLHSELNLSSLELGDSALYFCASSVEGGRGTGDVYGYTFGSGTRLTVV.

The V gene is TRBV27, the J gene TRBJ1-1; D is unresolved. The V end lost 2 bases, the J end lost 4 bases, and 8 bases lay between the germline ends. The germline CDR1 and CDR2 sequences are MNHEY and SMNVEV (reference sequence). The CDR3 sequence is 13 residues long. In nucleotides, the CDR3 is TGTGCCAGCAGTTTAAAGAGCGCCACTGAAGCTTTCTTT. As protein: CASSLKSATEAFF.

The J gene is TRBJ1-3, the V gene TRBV19, with TRBD1 as a possible D gene (5 bases). Germline loops: CDR1 LNHDA, CDR2 SQIVND (reference sequence). Trimming cost V 7 bases and J 5 bases, with 15 bases left between them. This CDR3 comprises 14 residues. The CDR3: CASNLRGRRNTIYF. The CDR3 DNA is TGTGCCAGTAATCTGCGGGGCCGAAGAAACACCATATATTTT.

There are a few counts of this clone. The rearrangement links TRBV5-1 to TRBJ1-1, with a possible D match to TRBD1 (5 bases). The CDR3 extends over 16 amino acids. V shed 0 bases and J shed 6 bases, with 18 bases lying between them. Germline loops: CDR1 SGHRS, CDR2 YFSETQ. The DNA for the CDR3 is TGCGCCAGCAGCTTGGGGGTCCCAGGGACTGGTGCTGAAGCTTTCTTT. Its translation: CASSLGVPGTGAEAFF.

This clone came up once. The chain recombines TRBV18 with TRBJ1-4, with TRBD1 identical over 9 bases. Germline CDR1 KGHSH, CDR2 LQKENI. This CDR3 has 17 residues. The V segment lost 0 bases and the J segment 8 bases; nucleotides outside the gene matches: 10. The chain's CDR3 is CASSPPPPQGAKEKLFF. CDR3 in DNA: TGTGCCAGCTCACCACCGCCCCCACAGGGGGCGAAGGAAAAACTGTTTTTT. The whole variable domain, remainder taken from reference TRBV18 and TRBJ1-4, is NAGVMQNPRHLVRRRGQEARLRCSPMKGHSHVYWYRQLPEEGLKFMVYLQKENIIDESGMPKERFSAEFPKEGPSILRIQQVVRGDSAAYFCASSPPPPQGAKEKLFFGSGTQLSVL.

V usage is TRBV19 and J usage is TRBJ1-3, with 8 bases that match TRBD1. The germline V gene encodes CDR1 LNHDA and CDR2 SQIVND (reference sequence). The CDR3 is made up of 16 amino acids. V shed 4 bases and J 4 bases; nucleotides not matched to a gene: 9. The CDR3 region has the DNA TGTGCCAGTAGTAATACAGGGGGATCCTTCGGAAACACCATATATTTT. The encoded protein is CASSNTGGSFGNTIYF.

The chain links TRBV15 to TRBJ1-1; TRBD1 matches 8 bases. Germline V gene lookup returns CDR1 LNHNV and CDR2 YYDKDF (reference sequence). This CDR3 is 17 amino acids long. V was clipped by 1 base and J by 1 base; unmatched bases: 8. CDR3 coding DNA: TGTGCCACCAGCAGAGGTGCGCAGGGGGCACGGAACACTGAAGCTTTCTTT. Its protein product is CATSRGAQGARNTEAFF.

The rearrangement joins TRBV7-3 to TRBJ2-1; D is undetermined. V lost 5 bases to trimming and J lost 5 bases, with 16 bases between them. The CDR3 is 15 residues long. The germline CDR1 and CDR2 sequences are SGHTA and FQGTGA. CDR3 loop: CASSPGRPPNNEQFF. CDR3 bases: TGTGCCAGCAGCCCAGGCCGACCCCCCAACAATGAGCAGTTCTTC.

The chain has TRBV16 and TRBJ1-5; 9 bases line up with TRBD1. The CDR3 runs 16 residues. J was trimmed by 2 bases and V by 4 bases; bases with no gene match: 6. Germline-derived CDR1 and CDR2 are KGHSY and FQNENV. As DNA, the CDR3 is TGTGCCAGCAGCCCATGGGGACAGGGCGGCAATCAGCCCCAGCATTTT. This codes for CASSPWGQGGNQPQHF.

This clone has more than one count but fewer than ten. This chain joins TRBV7-6 and TRBJ2-7; TRBD2 aligns across 8 bases. From germline, CDR1 is SGHVS and CDR2 FNYEAQ. CDR3 size: 13 residues. Unmatched junction bases numbered 3, after V lost 5 bases and J lost 3 bases. CDR3 residues: CASSQGTSYEQYF. CDR3 DNA sequence: TGTGCCAGCAGCCAAGGGACTAGCTACGAGCAGTACTTC.

The chain joins TRBV28 to TRBJ2-7, with D maybe TRBD1 (7 bases). V was cut by 3 bases and J by 7 bases, with 16 bases left in between. This CDR3 has 14 residues. Germline assignment: CDR1 MDHEN and CDR2 SYDVKM. The CDR3 DNA reads as TGTGCCAGCAGTTTCGCGGGACAGCGTCAGGAGCAGTACTTC. Its protein product is CASSFAGQRQEQYF.